This T cell receptor beta chain emerged from a study of siplizumab effects on memory and regulatory T cells. Study results and caveats: Under siplizumab, alloreactive sequences traced to unstimulated CD4+ memory cells were significantly reduced. Roughly 80-95% of proliferating CD4+ or CD8+ clones lacked a naive or memory phenotype that could be assigned.

Germline V gives CDR1 SEHNR, CDR2 FQNEAQ (reference sequence). V was trimmed by 0 bases and J by 0 bases, leaving 5 bases between them. CDR3 length: 14 residues. For every sample, about 10^5 TCR templates were assayed. Clones were read by immunoSEQ multiplex PCR, and TCRdb kept only the in-frame ones, dropping some. Here the sample spans tens of thousands of clones, less than 95% being singletons. Regarding this clone: Its antigen is unidentified.

Specimen: CD8+ T cells sorted from blood. This chain connects TRBV7-9 to TRBJ1-1; no clear D gene. The TCR was taken from a human donor in good health. The CDR3 spells CASSLARVNTEAFF. CDR3 DNA: TGTGCCAGCAGCTTAGCGCGAGTGAACACTGAAGCTTTCTTT.